The rows below give T cell receptor beta chains drawn from one sample of a study of Ad26.COV2.S vaccination and SARS-CoV-2 variants. The repertoire was sequenced with immunoSEQ multiplex PCR; TCRdb's copy has only in-frame clones and lacks some. The sample gives more than 300,000 clones, about 88% of which show up once; approximately 5.9% is in the top ten. This sample comprised peripheral blood, obtained in a trial of Ad26.COV2.S vaccine versus placebo. The receptors shown here come from a person aged 18-60 years who received the Ad26.COV2.S COVID-19 vaccine or a placebo. The CDR3 runs from the conserved cysteine through the conserved F or W. D genes are given only for firm matches. Expanded clones are given a class, and other clones once, few, many or no size at all.

j_gene: TRBJ1-2; v_gene: TRBV28; abundance: -; d_gene: -; CDR3aa: CASRAGSEDYGYTF; CDR3nt: TGTGCCAGCAGAGCGGGCAGCGAAGACTATGGCTACACCTTC
j_gene: TRBJ2-7; v_gene: TRBV28; abundance: -; d_gene: -; CDR3aa: CASTQSGGTTYEQYF; CDR3nt: TGTGCCAGCACCCAATCCGGGGGAACGACCTACGAGCAGTACTTC
j_gene: TRBJ1-2; v_gene: TRBV27; abundance: -; d_gene: TRBD1; CDR3aa: CASSEKQGYSYTF; CDR3nt: TGTGCCAGCAGTGAAAAACAGGGGTACAGCTACACCTTC
j_gene: TRBJ2-3; v_gene: TRBV5-4; abundance: -; d_gene: TRBD2; CDR3aa: CASSLDSGTSTDTQYF; CDR3nt: TGTGCCAGCAGCTTGGATAGCGGGACAAGCACAGATACGCAGTATTTT
j_gene: TRBJ1-2; v_gene: TRBV3-1/TRBV3-2; abundance: -; d_gene: -; CDR3aa: CASSRDSFYGYTF; CDR3nt: TGTGCCAGCAGCCGTGACAGTTTCTATGGCTACACCTTC
j_gene: TRBJ1-3; v_gene: TRBV29-1; abundance: -; d_gene: -; CDR3aa: CSVGEVTVNSGNTIYF; CDR3nt: TGCAGCGTGGGGGAGGTAACAGTCAACTCTGGAAACACCATATATTTT
j_gene: TRBJ1-6; v_gene: TRBV28; abundance: -; d_gene: -; CDR3aa: CASSFGSSYNSPLHF; CDR3nt: TGTGCCAGCAGCTTCGGGAGCTCCTATAATTCACCCCTCCACTTT
j_gene: TRBJ2-1; v_gene: TRBV4-2; abundance: -; d_gene: TRBD2; CDR3aa: CASSQEGLAGRGSYNEQFF; CDR3nt: TGTGCCAGCAGCCAAGAGGGACTAGCGGGAAGGGGGTCCTACAATGAGCAGTTCTTC
j_gene: TRBJ1-5; v_gene: TRBV4-1; abundance: -; d_gene: -; CDR3aa: CASSQTLFTAGSRSNQPQHF; CDR3nt: TGCGCCAGCAGCCAGACACTTTTCACCGCAGGGAGCCGTAGCAATCAGCCCCAGCATTTT
j_gene: TRBJ1-5; v_gene: TRBV27; abundance: -; d_gene: -; CDR3aa: CASSPGRSSYSNQPQHF; CDR3nt: TGTGCCAGCAGTCCAGGACGGAGTTCGTATAGCAATCAGCCCCAGCATTTT
j_gene: TRBJ2-1; v_gene: TRBV11-2; abundance: many; d_gene: -; CDR3aa: CASSSGEEQFF; CDR3nt: TGTGCCAGCAGCTCGGGAGAAGAGCAGTTCTTC
j_gene: TRBJ1-2; v_gene: TRBV19; abundance: -; d_gene: TRBD1; CDR3aa: CASSLANFGGTGNYGYTF; CDR3nt: TGTGCCAGTAGTTTGGCCAACTTTGGCGGGACAGGGAACTATGGCTACACCTTC
j_gene: TRBJ2-3; v_gene: TRBV11-2; abundance: -; d_gene: -; CDR3aa: CASSLGHLDTQYF; CDR3nt: TGTGCCAGCAGCTTAGGACACCTGGATACGCAGTATTTT
j_gene: TRBJ1-6; v_gene: TRBV7-8; abundance: -; d_gene: TRBD1; CDR3aa: CASSLILGTETYNSPLHF; CDR3nt: TGTGCCAGCAGCCTAATCCTAGGGACAGAGACCTATAATTCACCCCTCCACTTT
j_gene: TRBJ1-1; v_gene: TRBV6-5; abundance: -; d_gene: -; CDR3aa: CASTGWEITEAFF; CDR3nt: TGTGCCAGCACTGGGTGGGAGATCACTGAAGCTTTCTTT
j_gene: TRBJ1-2; v_gene: TRBV15; abundance: -; d_gene: -; CDR3aa: CATSRLGGEFYGYTF; CDR3nt: TGTGCCACCAGCAGACTAGGGGGGGAATTCTATGGCTACACCTTC
j_gene: TRBJ1-1; v_gene: TRBV5-1; abundance: -; d_gene: -; CDR3aa: CASSSKGDTEAFF; CDR3nt: TGCGCCAGCAGTAGTAAAGGGGACACTGAAGCTTTCTTT
j_gene: TRBJ1-5; v_gene: TRBV28; abundance: once; d_gene: TRBD1; CDR3aa: CAGNRQGPGNQPQHF; CDR3nt: TGTGCCGGGAACCGACAGGGGCCCGGCAATCAGCCCCAGCATTTT
j_gene: TRBJ2-3; v_gene: TRBV11-2; abundance: once; d_gene: -; CDR3aa: CASKGPTDTQYF; CDR3nt: TGTGCCAGCAAGGGCCCAACAGATACGCAGTATTTT
j_gene: TRBJ1-5; v_gene: TRBV6-2/TRBV6-3; abundance: -; d_gene: TRBD1; CDR3aa: CASSPRQGSGNQPQHF; CDR3nt: TGTGCCAGCAGTCCGAGACAGGGGTCGGGCAATCAGCCCCAGCATTTT
j_gene: TRBJ1-1; v_gene: TRBV4-3; abundance: -; d_gene: -; CDR3aa: CASSQGGGYTEAFF; CDR3nt: TGCGCCAGCAGCCAAGGAGGGGGGTACACTGAAGCTTTCTTT
j_gene: TRBJ1-5; v_gene: TRBV30; abundance: -; d_gene: -; CDR3aa: CAWSVPVGQQPQHF; CDR3nt: TGTGCCTGGAGTGTACCGGTGGGGCAACAGCCCCAGCATTTT
j_gene: TRBJ1-5; v_gene: TRBV7-2; abundance: -; d_gene: -; CDR3aa: CASSSYSYPQHF; CDR3nt: TGTGCCAGCAGCTCTTACTCTTACCCCCAGCATTTT
j_gene: TRBJ1-1; v_gene: TRBV6-4; abundance: -; d_gene: -; CDR3aa: CASSVEFRTDRNEAFF; CDR3nt: TGTGCCAGCAGTGTAGAATTTCGGACGGACCGGAATGAAGCTTTCTTT
j_gene: TRBJ1-2; v_gene: TRBV27; abundance: -; d_gene: -; CDR3aa: CASSLQGSNYGYTF; CDR3nt: TGTGCCAGCAGTCTCCAGGGGTCTAACTATGGCTACACCTTC
j_gene: TRBJ1-3; v_gene: TRBV30; abundance: -; d_gene: -; CDR3aa: CAWTSGAGNTIYF; CDR3nt: TGTGCCTGGACATCAGGGGCTGGAAACACCATATATTTT
j_gene: TRBJ2-2; v_gene: TRBV5-4; abundance: -; d_gene: TRBD1; CDR3aa: CASSLGVRPGGRTGELFF; CDR3nt: TGTGCCAGCAGCTTGGGGGTTCGGCCAGGGGGTCGGACCGGGGAGCTGTTTTTT
j_gene: TRBJ2-3; v_gene: TRBV27; abundance: -; d_gene: TRBD1; CDR3aa: CASSFQLPGQGYTDTQYF; CDR3nt: TGTGCCAGCAGTTTCCAACTCCCGGGACAGGGGTACACAGATACGCAGTATTTT